This is a list of T cell receptor beta chains from one sample in a study of blood T cell repertoires in COVID-19. This table comes from immunoSEQ multiplex PCR, and its TCRdb copy is limited to in-frame clones, with some not included. The table lists about 200,000 clones, about 86% of them singletons. The source material was PBMCs or T cells enriched from blood (not recorded which). These TCRs come from a man in his forties who had recovered from COVID-19. Each CDR3 is given with its conserved first and last residue. Each record gives: clone size, V gene, D gene, J gene, CDR3 protein, CDR3 DNA. A D gene is named only where the DNA matches it firmly. Only some rows state a clone size, as once, few, many or a class for expanded clones.

clone_size: .
v_call: TRBV30
d_call: .
j_call: TRBJ1-5
cdr3_aa: CAWSLGQYNQPQHF
cdr3_nt: TGTGCCTGGAGTTTGGGGCAGTACAATCAGCCCCAGCATTTT

clone_size: .
v_call: TRBV7-9
d_call: TRBD1
j_call: TRBJ1-1
cdr3_aa: CASSLAGTGNTEAFF
cdr3_nt: TGTGCCAGCAGCTTAGCCGGGACAGGGAACACTGAAGCTTTCTTT

clone_size: .
v_call: TRBV3-1/TRBV3-2
d_call: TRBD1
j_call: TRBJ1-1
cdr3_aa: CASSHGTGQWTEAFF
cdr3_nt: TGTGCCAGCAGCCATGGGACAGGACAATGGACTGAAGCTTTCTTT

clone_size: once
v_call: TRBV6-5
d_call: .
j_call: TRBJ2-6
cdr3_aa: CASKGAGANVLTF
cdr3_nt: TGTGCCAGCAAAGGGGCCGGGGCCAACGTCCTGACTTTC

clone_size: .
v_call: TRBV15
d_call: .
j_call: TRBJ1-1
cdr3_aa: CATSRDIRGTEAFF
cdr3_nt: TGTGCCACCAGCAGAGATATTCGGGGGACTGAAGCTTTCTTT

clone_size: .
v_call: TRBV6-5
d_call: .
j_call: TRBJ1-1
cdr3_aa: CASRRATEAFF
cdr3_nt: TGTGCCAGCAGGCGGGCGACTGAAGCTTTCTTT

clone_size: .
v_call: TRBV5-5
d_call: .
j_call: TRBJ2-2
cdr3_aa: CASTLGGGTGELFF
cdr3_nt: TGTGCCAGCACCCTGGGGGGAGGAACCGGGGAGCTGTTTTTT

clone_size: .
v_call: TRBV3-1/TRBV3-2
d_call: TRBD1
j_call: TRBJ2-1
cdr3_aa: CASSLGGTGGWGNEQFF
cdr3_nt: TGTGCCAGCTCTTTAGGGGGAACAGGGGGCTGGGGCAATGAGCAGTTCTTC

clone_size: .
v_call: TRBV5-4
d_call: TRBD1
j_call: TRBJ2-1
cdr3_aa: CASRGGQGGYNEQFF
cdr3_nt: TGTGCCAGCAGAGGGGGACAGGGGGGCTACAATGAGCAGTTCTTC

clone_size: .
v_call: TRBV19
d_call: TRBD2
j_call: TRBJ2-5
cdr3_aa: CASRTSGHQETQYF
cdr3_nt: TGTGCCTCCAGGACTAGCGGACACCAAGAGACCCAGTACTTC

clone_size: .
v_call: TRBV6-5
d_call: TRBD1
j_call: TRBJ2-7
cdr3_aa: CASSSHYRGYYEQYF
cdr3_nt: TGTGCCAGCAGTTCCCATTACAGGGGATACTACGAGCAGTACTTC

clone_size: once
v_call: TRBV6-5
d_call: TRBD1
j_call: TRBJ1-1
cdr3_aa: CASSRGLMNTEAFF
cdr3_nt: TGTGCCAGCAGCAGGGGGCTGATGAACACTGAAGCTTTCTTT

clone_size: .
v_call: TRBV2
d_call: TRBD1
j_call: TRBJ2-5
cdr3_aa: CASSVRTGEETQYF
cdr3_nt: TGTGCCAGCAGTGTGCGGACAGGGGAAGAGACCCAGTACTTC

clone_size: .
v_call: TRBV10-3
d_call: .
j_call: TRBJ1-2
cdr3_aa: CALSTSATGSLYGYTF
cdr3_nt: TGTGCCCTCAGCACTTCTGCTACGGGGTCCCTTTATGGCTACACCTTC

clone_size: once
v_call: TRBV7-6
d_call: .
j_call: TRBJ2-7
cdr3_aa: CASSHLSGNEQYF
cdr3_nt: TGTGCCAGCAGCCACTTATCAGGGAACGAGCAGTACTTC

clone_size: .
v_call: TRBV19
d_call: .
j_call: TRBJ1-2
cdr3_aa: CASIGAQWRGYTF
cdr3_nt: TGTGCCAGTATTGGGGCTCAGTGGCGTGGCTACACCTTC

clone_size: .
v_call: TRBV7-2
d_call: TRBD1
j_call: TRBJ2-7
cdr3_aa: CASSFYRDSSYEQYF
cdr3_nt: TGTGCCAGCAGCTTTTACCGGGACAGCTCCTACGAGCAGTACTTC

clone_size: once
v_call: TRBV2
d_call: .
j_call: TRBJ2-3
cdr3_aa: CASRALGASTDTQYF
cdr3_nt: TGTGCCAGCCGGGCGTTGGGGGCTAGCACAGATACGCAGTATTTT

clone_size: .
v_call: TRBV11-2
d_call: .
j_call: TRBJ1-3
cdr3_aa: CASSLQGRAGNTIYF
cdr3_nt: TGTGCCAGCAGCTTACAGGGGAGAGCTGGAAACACCATATATTTT

clone_size: .
v_call: TRBV6-4
d_call: .
j_call: TRBJ1-3
cdr3_aa: CASRITNLGLGPNTIYF
cdr3_nt: TGTGCCAGCAGGATCACCAATTTGGGACTGGGCCCAAACACCATATATTTT

clone_size: .
v_call: TRBV19
d_call: .
j_call: TRBJ1-1
cdr3_aa: CASSIDSSERLNTEAFF
cdr3_nt: TGTGCCAGTAGTATAGACAGTTCTGAGAGGTTGAACACTGAAGCTTTCTTT

clone_size: .
v_call: TRBV6-1
d_call: .
j_call: TRBJ1-2
cdr3_aa: CASSDGWEGYGYTF
cdr3_nt: TGTGCCAGCAGTGACGGCTGGGAGGGCTATGGCTACACCTTC

clone_size: .
v_call: TRBV5-4
d_call: TRBD2
j_call: TRBJ2-3
cdr3_aa: CASSPGGARTDTQYF
cdr3_nt: TGTGCCAGCAGCCCGGGGGGGGCCCGCACAGATACGCAGTATTTT

clone_size: .
v_call: TRBV19
d_call: .
j_call: TRBJ1-2
cdr3_aa: CASSISGDFYGYTF
cdr3_nt: TGTGCCAGTAGTATATCGGGGGACTTCTATGGCTACACCTTC

clone_size: .
v_call: TRBV19
d_call: .
j_call: TRBJ2-5
cdr3_aa: CASSSSGPLGFTQYF
cdr3_nt: TGTGCCAGTAGTTCCTCGGGCCCACTAGGGTTTACCCAGTACTTC

clone_size: .
v_call: TRBV6-6
d_call: .
j_call: TRBJ1-1
cdr3_aa: CASGKEGRGAFF
cdr3_nt: TGTGCCAGCGGGAAAGAGGGGAGGGGAGCTTTCTTT

clone_size: .
v_call: TRBV5-1
d_call: TRBD1
j_call: TRBJ2-7
cdr3_aa: CASSNPFGTEVF
cdr3_nt: TGCGCCAGCAGCAACCCTTTCGGGACAGAGGTCTTC